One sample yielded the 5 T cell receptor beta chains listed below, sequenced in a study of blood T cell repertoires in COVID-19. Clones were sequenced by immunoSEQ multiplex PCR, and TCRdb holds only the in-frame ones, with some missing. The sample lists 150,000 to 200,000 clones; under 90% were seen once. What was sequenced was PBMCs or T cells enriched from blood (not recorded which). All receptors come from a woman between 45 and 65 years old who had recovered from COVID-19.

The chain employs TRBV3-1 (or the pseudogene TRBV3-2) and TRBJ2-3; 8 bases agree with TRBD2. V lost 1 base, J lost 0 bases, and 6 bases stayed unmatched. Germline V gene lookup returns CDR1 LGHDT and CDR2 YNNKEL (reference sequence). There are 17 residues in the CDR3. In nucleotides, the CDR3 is TGTGCCAGCAGCCAAGGCCAACTAGCGGCTAGCACAGATACGCAGTATTTT. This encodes CASSQGQLAASTDTQYF.

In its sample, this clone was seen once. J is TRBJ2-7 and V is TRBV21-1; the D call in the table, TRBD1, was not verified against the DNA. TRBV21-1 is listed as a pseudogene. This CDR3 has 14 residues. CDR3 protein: CASRWTRNSYEQYF. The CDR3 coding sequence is TGTGCCAGCAGGTGGACACGGAACTCCTACGAGCAGTACTTC.

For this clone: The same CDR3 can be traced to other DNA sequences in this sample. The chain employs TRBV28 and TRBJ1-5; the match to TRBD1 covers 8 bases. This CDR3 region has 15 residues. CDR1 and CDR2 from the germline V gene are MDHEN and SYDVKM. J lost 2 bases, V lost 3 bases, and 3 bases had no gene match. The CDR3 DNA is TGTGCCAGCAGTTTCAGGGGGCAAGGCAATCAGCCCCAGCATTTT. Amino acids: CASSFRGQGNQPQHF.

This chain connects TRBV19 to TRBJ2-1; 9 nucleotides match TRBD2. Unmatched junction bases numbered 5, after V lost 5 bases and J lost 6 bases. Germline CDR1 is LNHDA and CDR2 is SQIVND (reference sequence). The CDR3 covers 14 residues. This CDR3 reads CASSPRLAVNEQFF. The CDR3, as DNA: TGTGCCAGTAGTCCACGACTAGCGGTCAATGAGCAGTTCTTC.

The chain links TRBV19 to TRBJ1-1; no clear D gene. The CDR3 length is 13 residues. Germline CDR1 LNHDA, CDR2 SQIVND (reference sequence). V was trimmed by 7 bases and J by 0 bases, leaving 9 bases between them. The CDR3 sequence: CASMRDMNTEAFF. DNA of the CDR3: TGTGCCAGTATGCGAGACATGAACACTGAAGCTTTCTTT. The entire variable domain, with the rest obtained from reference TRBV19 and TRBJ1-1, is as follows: DGGITQSPKYLFRKEGQNVTLSCEQNLNHDAMYWYRQDPGQGLRLIYYSQIVNDFQKGDIAEGYSVSREKKESFPLTVTSAQKNPTAFYLCASMRDMNTEAFFGQGTRLTVV.